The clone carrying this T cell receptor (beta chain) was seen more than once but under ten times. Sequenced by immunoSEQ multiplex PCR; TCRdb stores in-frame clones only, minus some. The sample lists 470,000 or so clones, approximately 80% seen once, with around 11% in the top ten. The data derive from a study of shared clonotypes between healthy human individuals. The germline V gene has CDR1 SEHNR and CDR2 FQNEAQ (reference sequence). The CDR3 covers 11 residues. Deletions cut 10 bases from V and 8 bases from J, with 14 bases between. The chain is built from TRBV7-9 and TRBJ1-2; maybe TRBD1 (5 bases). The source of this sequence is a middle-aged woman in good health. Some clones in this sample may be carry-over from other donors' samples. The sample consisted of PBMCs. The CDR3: CAIWGAGGYTF. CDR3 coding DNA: TGTGCCATTTGGGGCGCCGGGGGCTACACCTTC.